This TCR beta chain was observed in a study of blood T cell repertoires in COVID-19. V gave up 7 bases and J gave up 3 bases; unmatched junction bases: 8. Germline V CDR1 and CDR2: SNHLY, FYNNEI. CDR3 length equals 15 residues. Assay: immunoSEQ multiplex PCR; the TCRdb copy retains only in-frame clones and omits some. The data contain under 250,000 clones, roughly 86% of them singletons. Specimen: peripheral blood. The V call is TRBV2, the J call TRBJ2-2; 7 bases are a match to TRBD2. This TCR derives from a woman over 75 with COVID-19, enrolled during active disease. The CDR3 nucleotides read TGTGCCAGCACCGGGGAGGGGCAAGACACCGGGGAGCTGTTTTTT. Translating gives CASTGEGQDTGELFF.